The 6 T cell receptor beta chains reported below all come from one sample, sequenced in a study of identical twins. TCRdb recomputed calls from the 5' RACE reads with MiXCR, one row per CDR3 protein. The data show about 530,000 distinct CDR3 sequences, over 12% seen once. Another study also made use of these data, one on yellow fever vaccine responses in identical twins.

Sequenced sample: CD4+ T cells sorted from blood. All receptors derive from a young woman in good health.

This chain connects TRBV3-1 to TRBJ2-1; perhaps TRBD2 as D (5 bases). The CDR3 has 13 residues. Germline values: CDR1 LGHDT, CDR2 YNNKEL (reference sequence). Between the trimmed V and J ends, which lost 5 bases and 10 bases, there was a span of 15 bases. CDR3 coding DNA: TGTGCCAGCAGCTTGAATGCGATAGCGGAGCAGTTCTTC. Translating gives CASSLNAIAEQFF.

This clonotype appeared a few times. This rearrangement joins TRBV29-1 to TRBJ1-4, with D perhaps TRBD1 (5 bases). The CDR3 contains 12 residues. Germline CDR1 reads SQVTM; CDR2 reads ANQGSEA. V shed 7 bases and J shed 12 bases, with 18 bases lying between them. In DNA, the CDR3 is TGCAGCGCCTGGGACGGCGGGCGGGAACTGTTTTTT. Translated, it gives CSAWDGGRELFF.

This clonotype was seen a few times. The chain recombines TRBV25-1 with TRBJ2-1; 10 bases line up with TRBD2. Germline CDR1 is MGHDK and CDR2 is SYGVNS. The length of the CDR3 is 17 residues. V lost 1 base and J lost 8; bases outside the gene matches: 11. DNA for the CDR3: TGTGCCAGCAGTGAATCCCAGAGCGGGAGGGCCCTCCATGAGCAGTTCTTC. Translation: CASSESQSGRALHEQFF.

This clonotype was counted a few times. The chain joins TRBV11-3 to TRBJ2-3; TRBD2 might be the D (5 bases). Germline CDR1 SGHNT, CDR2 YENEEA. This CDR3 has 15 amino acids. With 6 bases removed from V and 5 bases from J, the gap between germline ends came to 18 bases. CDR3 protein: CASSQGSERGDTQYF. The CDR3 DNA is TGTGCCAGCAGTCAAGGGAGCGAGAGAGGAGATACGCAGTATTTT.

The table lists this clonotype with many counts. The chain combines TRBV20-1 with TRBJ1-6, with TRBD1 as a possible D gene (5 bases). The CDR3 has 14 amino acids. Deletions cut 3 bases from V and 9 bases from J, with 15 bases between. Germline CDR1 and CDR2: DFQATT and SNEGSKA (reference sequence). CDR3 loop: CSASTAPQGSPLHF. CDR3 in DNA: TGCAGTGCTAGTACGGCTCCCCAGGGTTCACCCCTCCACTTT.

This chain joins TRBV24-1 and TRBJ2-7; TRBD1 aligns across 9 bases. With V trimmed by 1 base and J by 1 base, 4 bases remained unmatched. CDR1 is KGHDR and CDR2 is SFDVKD in the germline V gene. The CDR3 totals 16 residues. This CDR3 reads CATSDLDGTGSYEQYF. The DNA for the CDR3 is TGTGCCACCAGTGATTTAGACGGGACAGGGTCCTACGAGCAGTACTTC.